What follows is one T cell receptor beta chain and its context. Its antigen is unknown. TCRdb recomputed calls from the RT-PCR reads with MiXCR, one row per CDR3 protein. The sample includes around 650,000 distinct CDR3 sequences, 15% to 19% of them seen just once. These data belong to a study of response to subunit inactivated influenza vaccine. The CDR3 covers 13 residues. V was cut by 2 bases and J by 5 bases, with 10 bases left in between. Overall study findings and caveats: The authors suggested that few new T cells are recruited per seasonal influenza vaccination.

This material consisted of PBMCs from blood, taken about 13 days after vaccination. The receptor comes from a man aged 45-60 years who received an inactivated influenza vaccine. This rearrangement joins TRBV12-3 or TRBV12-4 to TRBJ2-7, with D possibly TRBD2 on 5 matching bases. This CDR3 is CASSLSRRDEQYF. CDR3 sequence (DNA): TGTGCCAGCAGTTTAAGTCGGCGGGACGAGCAGTACTTC.